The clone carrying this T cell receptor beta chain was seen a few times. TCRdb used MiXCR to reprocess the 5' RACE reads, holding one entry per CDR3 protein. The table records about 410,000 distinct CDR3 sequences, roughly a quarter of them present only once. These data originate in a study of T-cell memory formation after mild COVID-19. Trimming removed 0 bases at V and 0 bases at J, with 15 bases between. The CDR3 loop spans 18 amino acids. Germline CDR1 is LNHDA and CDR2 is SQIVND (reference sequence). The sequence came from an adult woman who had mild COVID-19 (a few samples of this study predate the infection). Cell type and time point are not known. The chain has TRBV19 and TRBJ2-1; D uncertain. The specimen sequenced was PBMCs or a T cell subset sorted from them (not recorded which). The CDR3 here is CASSIDARRQSSYNEQFF. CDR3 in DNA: TGTGCCAGTAGTATAGATGCGCGTAGGCAGAGCTCCTACAATGAGCAGTTCTTC.